A single T cell receptor (beta chain) is shown here with its context. Authors' processing steps: Using reference gene primer amplification, nucleated cell counts were estimated. Clones were read by immunoSEQ multiplex PCR, and TCRdb kept only the in-frame ones, dropping some. The DNA gave D and trimming, while V, J and clone size come from that table. The sample yields approximately 77,000 clones, roughly 90% seen once. The data belong to a study of blood T cell repertoires in COVID-19. Whole-study context: There were acute and convalescent COVID-19 samples, and they came from the United States, Italy and Spain. Sources were T cells, B-cell-depleted T cells, or PBMCs; the material itself was cDNA or gDNA.

Trimming took 5 bases from V and 9 from J, leaving 14 bases between them. Germline CDR1 reads LGHDT; CDR2 reads YNNKEL (reference sequence). The CDR3 totals 13 residues. Material: peripheral blood. This sequence originates from a man aged 30 to 45 with acute or convalescent COVID-19. This chain links TRBV3-1 (or the pseudogene TRBV3-2) with TRBJ2-1; D possibly corresponds to TRBD1 (5 bases). The CDR3 sequence is CASSVQGVGEQFF. As DNA, the CDR3 is TGTGCCAGCAGCGTTCAGGGTGTAGGTGAGCAGTTCTTC.